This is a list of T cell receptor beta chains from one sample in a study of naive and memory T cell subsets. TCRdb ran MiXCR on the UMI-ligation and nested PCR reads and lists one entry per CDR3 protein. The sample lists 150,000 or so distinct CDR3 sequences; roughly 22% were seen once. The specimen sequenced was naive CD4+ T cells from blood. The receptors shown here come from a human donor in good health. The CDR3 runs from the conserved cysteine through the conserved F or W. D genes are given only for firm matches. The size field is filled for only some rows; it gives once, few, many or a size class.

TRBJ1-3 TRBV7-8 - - CASSFKSRSPNTIYF TGTGCCAGCAGCTTTAAATCGAGGTCCCCGAACACCATATATTTT
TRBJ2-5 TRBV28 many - CASSPGGRWKTQYF TGTGCCAGCAGTCCCGGGGGACGTTGGAAGACCCAGTACTTC
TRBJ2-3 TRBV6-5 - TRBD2 CASRAGPGTDTQYF TGTGCCAGCAGAGCGGGGCCGGGCACAGATACGCAGTATTTT
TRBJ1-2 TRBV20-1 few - CSARRTKTNYGYTF TGCAGTGCTAGACGGACAAAGACTAACTATGGCTACACCTTC
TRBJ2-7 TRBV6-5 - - CASSRDLLSSYEQYF TGTGCCAGCAGTCGAGACTTACTAAGCTCCTACGAGCAGTACTTC
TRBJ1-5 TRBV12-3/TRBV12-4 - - CASSLEPYQPQHF TGTGCCAGCAGTTTAGAACCCTATCAGCCCCAGCATTTT
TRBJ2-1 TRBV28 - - CASSLRGGPEQFF TGTGCCAGCAGTTTGCGAGGGGGTCCTGAGCAGTTCTTC
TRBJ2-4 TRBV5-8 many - CASRSFRTVNIQYF TGTGCCAGCAGATCCTTTCGGACAGTAAACATTCAGTACTTC
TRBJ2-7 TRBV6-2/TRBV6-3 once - CASSPPATGRKTYEQYF TGTGCCAGCAGTCCCCCGGCGACAGGCCGAAAAACCTACGAGCAGTACTTC
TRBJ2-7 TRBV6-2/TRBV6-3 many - CASRPTIREQYF TGTGCCAGCAGACCGACAATTCGCGAGCAGTACTTC
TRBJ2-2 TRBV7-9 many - CASSFDSTGELFF TGTGCCAGCAGCTTCGACAGCACCGGGGAGCTGTTTTTT
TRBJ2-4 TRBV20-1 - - CSARGGLAKNIQYF TGCAGTGCTAGAGGCGGGCTAGCCAAAAACATTCAGTACTTC
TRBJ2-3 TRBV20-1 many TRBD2 CSASKTSGFPDTQYF TGCAGTGCTAGCAAGACTAGCGGTTTCCCAGATACGCAGTATTTT
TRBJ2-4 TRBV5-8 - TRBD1 CASSKTGGANIQYF TGTGCCAGCAGCAAGACAGGGGGAGCGAACATTCAGTACTTC
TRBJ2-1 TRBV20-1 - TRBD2 CSAPRTSGRGAYNEQFF TGCAGTGCCCCCCGGACTAGCGGGAGAGGGGCCTACAATGAGCAGTTCTTC
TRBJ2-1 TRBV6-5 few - CASSYGFNNEQFF TGTGCCAGCAGTTACGGCTTCAACAATGAGCAGTTCTTC
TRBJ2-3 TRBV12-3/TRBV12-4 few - CASSLTRDTQYF TGTGCCAGCAGTTTAACCCGGGATACGCAGTATTTT
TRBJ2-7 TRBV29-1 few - CSAWTGGGYEYF TGCAGCGCATGGACAGGAGGAGGGTACGAGTACTTC
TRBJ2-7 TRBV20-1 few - CSARGASSYEQYF TGCAGTGCTAGGGGGGCTAGCTCCTACGAGCAGTACTTC
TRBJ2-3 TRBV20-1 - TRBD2 CSERSSGRSTDTQYF TGCAGTGAAAGGTCCAGCGGGAGAAGCACAGATACGCAGTATTTT
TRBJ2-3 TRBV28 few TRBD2 CASSSRLAGLPDTQYF TGTGCCAGCAGCTCTCGACTAGCGGGACTCCCCGATACGCAGTATTTT
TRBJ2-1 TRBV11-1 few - CASSIDGTSYNEQFF TGTGCCAGCAGCATTGACGGGACGTCCTACAATGAGCAGTTCTTC
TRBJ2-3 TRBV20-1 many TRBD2 CSARPTSSTQYF TGCAGTGCTAGGCCGACTAGCTCTACGCAGTATTTT
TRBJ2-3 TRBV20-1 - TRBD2 CSATAGGVTDTQYF TGCAGTGCTACAGCGGGAGGCGTCACAGATACGCAGTATTTT
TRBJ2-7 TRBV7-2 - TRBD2 CASSLREPSYEQYF TGTGCCAGCAGCTTGCGGGAGCCATCCTACGAGCAGTACTTC
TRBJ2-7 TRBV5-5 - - CASSLGAGARRFAYEQYF TGTGCCAGCAGCTTGGGGGCGGGTGCACGCCGTTTCGCCTACGAGCAGTACTTC
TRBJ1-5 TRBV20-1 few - CSARDSGSNQPQHF TGCAGTGCTAGGGACAGTGGGAGCAATCAGCCCCAGCATTTT